The next 29 T cell receptor beta chains were all read from a single sample in a study of blood T cell repertoires in COVID-19. The method was immunoSEQ multiplex PCR; TCRdb's version includes in-frame clones alone and lacks a portion of them. The sample carries 650,000 to 800,000 clones, just under 90% recorded once. Sequencing used peripheral blood. The receptors were sampled from a woman aged 18-29 years with acute or convalescent COVID-19.

There are a few counts of this clone. The rearrangement joins TRBV5-1 to TRBJ1-4; unclear D gene. Germline V lookup: CDR1 SGHRS, CDR2 YFSETQ. V was cut by 4 bases and J by 8 bases, with 15 bases left in between. This CDR3 is built from 14 residues. CDR3 nucleotide sequence: TGCGCCAGCAGCATGGGGTCCCTGAGGGAAAAACTGTTTTTT. As protein: CASSMGSLREKLFF.

The chain recombines TRBV3-1 (or the pseudogene TRBV3-2) with TRBJ1-2; 9 bases line up with TRBD1. Germline lookup yields CDR1 LGHDT and CDR2 YNNKEL (reference sequence). The CDR3 sequence is 16 residues long. V lost 0 bases and J lost 4; bases outside the gene matches: 6. The CDR3 DNA is TGTGCCAGCAGCCAAGATTTTCGGGACAGGGTCTATGGCTACACCTTC. Protein sequence: CASSQDFRDRVYGYTF.

This rearrangement joins TRBV19 to TRBJ1-1; 9 bases align to TRBD1. The germline V gene encodes CDR1 LNHDA and CDR2 SQIVND (reference sequence). The ends lost 6 bases at V and 0 bases at J; junction bases unmatched: 8. There are 16 residues in the CDR3. The CDR3: CASRPLDRGLNTEAFF. In nucleotides, the CDR3 is TGTGCCAGTAGACCTCTGGACAGGGGCCTGAACACTGAAGCTTTCTTT.

The sample holds one count of this clone. This same CDR3 is encoded by further DNA sequences in the sample. The chain employs TRBV29-1 and TRBJ1-1; 10 bases map to TRBD1. The germline gives CDR1 SQVTM, CDR2 ANQGSEA. V was pared by 1 base and J by 4 bases, with 3 bases of the junction left unmatched. This CDR3 spans 14 amino acids. CDR3 loop: CSVEGRTGGTEAFF. The DNA for the CDR3 is TGCAGCGTTGAAGGTAGGACAGGGGGCACTGAAGCTTTCTTT.

The gene calls are TRBV18 and TRBJ1-2, with a weak D call TRBD1 (5 bases). The CDR3 is 14 amino acids. Germline-derived CDR1 and CDR2 are KGHSH and LQKENI. The V and J ends lost 3 bases and 5 bases respectively, with 13 bases between them. This CDR3 reads CASSPSPDNYGYTF. CDR3 DNA: TGTGCCAGCTCACCCTCCCCGGACAATTATGGCTACACCTTC.

This clone turned up a few times. This chain joins TRBV19 and TRBJ1-2, with D perhaps TRBD1 (6 bases). V was shortened by 1 base and J by 3 bases, with 15 bases between the two germline ends. This CDR3 has 16 residues. Germline lookup yields CDR1 LNHDA and CDR2 SQIVND (reference sequence). The CDR3 DNA reads as TGTGCCAGTAGTATAGGAGGGGGGGCCACGGACTATGGCTACACCTTC. Encoded protein: CASSIGGGATDYGYTF.

The rearrangement joins TRBV29-1 to TRBJ1-1; TRBD1 might be the D (6 bases). Germline V gives CDR1 SQVTM, CDR2 ANQGSEA. This CDR3 spans 11 amino acids. V was pared by 7 bases and J by 10 bases, with 16 bases between. The CDR3 spells CSGEGGLGAFF. CDR3 sequence (DNA): TGCAGCGGCGAAGGGGGTCTCGGAGCTTTCTTT.

V and J are TRBV2 and TRBJ1-1; D not resolved. CDR3 size: 12 residues. V lost 5 bases, J lost 3 bases, and 7 bases lay in between. CDR1 and CDR2 (germline): SNHLY, FYNNEI. The DNA for the CDR3 is TGTGCCAGCAGTCCCATCCACACTGAAGCTTTCTTT. Residues: CASSPIHTEAFF.

The V call is TRBV4-3, the J call TRBJ2-7; D gene ambiguous. Between the trimmed V and J ends, which lost 0 bases and 2 bases, there was a span of 11 bases. This CDR3 spans 15 amino acids. CDR1 is LGHNA and CDR2 is YSLEER in the germline V gene. This CDR3 is CASSQEFPSPYEQYF. CDR3 bases: TGCGCCAGCAGCCAAGAGTTTCCAAGCCCCTACGAGCAGTACTTC.

This clone came up once. The genes are TRBV14 and TRBJ1-3; D is unclear. This CDR3 contains 13 residues. V lost 1 base, J lost 8 bases, and 9 bases lay in between. The germline CDR1 and CDR2 sequences are SGHDN and FVKESK. CDR3 protein: CASSQAGPDTIYF. As DNA, the CDR3 is TGTGCCAGCAGCCAAGCTGGGCCAGACACCATATATTTT. The full variable domain, its missing parts supplied by reference TRBV14 and TRBJ1-3, is EAGVTQFPSHSVIEKGQTVTLRCDPISGHDNLYWYRRVMGKEIKFLLHFVKESKQDESGMPNNRFLAERTGGTYSTLKVQPAELEDSGVYFCASSQAGPDTIYFGEGSWLTVV.

This chain uses TRBV5-1 with TRBJ1-2; 12 bases line up with TRBD1. V shed 6 bases and J 6 bases; nucleotides not matched to a gene: 12. CDR1 is SGHRS, CDR2 YFSETQ, per germline. The length of the CDR3 is 16 residues. CDR3 bases: TGCGCCAGCACCCGGGACAGGGGGCGGGAGGTGGATGGCTACACCTTC. Translation gives CASTRDRGREVDGYTF.

The chain links TRBV6-6 to TRBJ2-7; 10 bases align to TRBD1. The CDR3 is made up of 12 amino acids. Germline CDR1 is MNHNY and CDR2 is SVGAGI (reference sequence). The junction had 2 bases not matched to a gene; V was cut back by 8 bases and J by 4 bases. CDR3 nucleotides: TGTGCCAGCCAGGGACAGGGGTACGAGCAGTACTTC. Encoded protein: CASQGQGYEQYF.

V is TRBV20-1 and J is TRBJ2-3, with a weak D call TRBD2 (7 bases). Trimming removed 7 bases from V and 6 bases from J, with 11 bases in between. Germline lookup yields CDR1 DFQATT and CDR2 SNEGSKA (reference sequence). The CDR3 has 11 amino acids. For the CDR3, the DNA is TGCAGTGGCGGGGGCCCGGATACGCAGTATTTT. Protein: CSGGGPDTQYF.

This chain joins TRBV6-5 and TRBJ1-1, with TRBD1 matching over 7 bases. Per the germline V gene, CDR1 is MNHEY and CDR2 is SVGAGI. V lost 6 bases and J lost 1; bases outside the gene matches: 5. The CDR3 runs to 14 residues. CDR3 sequence reads: CASSRDRSNTEAFF. The CDR3 region has the DNA TGTGCCAGCAGCCGGGACAGATCGAACACTGAAGCTTTCTTT.

The chain links TRBV6-2 or TRBV6-3 to TRBJ2-7; the D gene is possibly TRBD1 (5 bases). Trimming pared 0 bases from V and 2 bases from J, leaving 14 bases between. Per the germline V gene, CDR1 is MNHEY and CDR2 is SVGEGT. The CDR3 runs 16 residues. CDR3 sequence (DNA): TGTGCCAGCAGTTACTCGATCGTCCGACAGACCTACGAGCAGTACTTC. Its protein product is CASSYSIVRQTYEQYF.

The V and J genes are TRBV28 and TRBJ1-2; D remains unclear. The CDR3 runs 12 residues. Germline V lookup: CDR1 MDHEN, CDR2 SYDVKM. The V end was cut by 5 bases, the J end by 5 bases, with 9 bases between. CDR3 loop: CASSPGNYGYTF. CDR3 bases: TGTGCCAGCAGTCCCGGGAATTATGGCTACACCTTC.

This clone was counted between two and nine times. The chain links TRBV24-1 to TRBJ1-5; maybe TRBD1 (5 bases). The CDR3 covers 14 residues. Trimming cost V 4 bases and J 4 bases, with 10 bases left between them. The V gene's germline CDR1 is KGHDR and CDR2 SFDVKD. Here the CDR3 DNA reads TGTGCCACCAGTGAGGGGGGTTGGAATCAGCCCCAGCATTTT. Translating it yields CATSEGGWNQPQHF.

This clone was counted a single time. V and J are TRBV5-1 and TRBJ2-1; 8 bases fit TRBD1. CDR1 and CDR2 (germline): SGHRS, YFSETQ. CDR3 length equals 16 residues. The trim removed 7 bases at V and 5 bases at J, leaving 14 bases unmatched. CDR3: CASVGQGYPSDNEQFF. CDR3 DNA: TGCGCCAGCGTAGGACAGGGTTACCCGTCAGACAATGAGCAGTTCTTC.

CDR3 protein: CASSQGQEAYEQYF. CDR3 nucleotide sequence: TGCGCCAGCAGCCAAGGACAGGAGGCCTACGAGCAGTACTTC. The chain joins TRBV4-3 to TRBJ2-7; perhaps TRBD1 as D (6 bases). Trimming left V 1 base short and J 2 bases short, with 9 bases between. The germline gives CDR1 LGHNA, CDR2 YSLEER. The CDR3 consists of 14 residues.

The V and J genes are TRBV7-2 and TRBJ2-3; 16 nucleotides match TRBD2. The CDR3 is 16 amino acids. Germline CDR1 and CDR2: SGHTA and FQGNSA. V trimming: 3 bases; J trimming: 6 bases; junction bases outside the gene matches: 3. The CDR3: CASSLGLAGGLDTQYF. The CDR3 DNA reads as TGTGCCAGCAGCTTGGGACTAGCGGGGGGGCTTGATACGCAGTATTTT.

The chain combines TRBV28 with TRBJ1-4; perhaps TRBD1 as D (5 bases). Germline V gene sequence: CDR1 MDHEN, CDR2 SYDVKM. The CDR3 extends over 16 amino acids. The V gene lost 1 base and the J gene lost 8 bases, with 17 bases spanning the gap. The CDR3 here is CASSLFGGEGYEKLFF. CDR3 sequence (DNA): TGTGCCAGCAGTTTATTTGGCGGGGAGGGGTACGAAAAACTGTTTTTT. The complete variable domain, with remaining parts taken from reference TRBV28 and TRBJ1-4, reads DVKVTQSSRYLVKRTGEKVFLECVQDMDHENMFWYRQDPGLGLRLIYFSYDVKMKEKGDIPEGYSVSREKKERFSLILESASTNQTSMYLCASSLFGGEGYEKLFFGSGTQLSVL.

This chain links TRBV6-5 with TRBJ1-2; the D gene is possibly TRBD1 (6 bases). Germline V gene sequence: CDR1 MNHEY, CDR2 SVGAGI. The CDR3 has 15 amino acids. Trimming took off 0 bases at V and 3 bases at J, with 11 bases between the two ends. CDR3 DNA: TGTGCCAGCAGTTACTCGGAAGGGGGGGACTATGGCTACACCTTC. Its translation is CASSYSEGGDYGYTF.

In nucleotides, the CDR3 is TGTGCCATCAGTGAGTCCCAAGATACGCAGTATTTT. Amino acids: CAISESQDTQYF. The genes are TRBV10-3 and TRBJ2-3; D ambiguous. Trimming removed 0 bases from V and 5 bases from J, with 3 bases in between. The germline CDR1 and CDR2 sequences are ENHRY and SYGVKD. CDR3 length: 12 amino acids.

About this clone: Other nucleotide sequences from this sample produce the same CDR3. The chain joins TRBV11-2 to TRBJ2-3; 7 bases match TRBD1. This CDR3 spans 13 amino acids. Looked up from germline, CDR1 is SGHAT and CDR2 is FQNNGV. With 3 bases clipped from V and 3 bases from J, the junction kept 0 bases outside the gene matches. CDR3 in amino acids: CASSLDRTDTQYF. The CDR3 region has the DNA TGTGCCAGCAGCTTGGACAGGACAGATACGCAGTATTTT.

J is TRBJ1-2 and V is TRBV24-1; possibly TRBD1 for D (5 bases). The ends were cut back, 4 bases at V and 7 bases at J, with 15 bases in the middle. Germline assignment: CDR1 KGHDR and CDR2 SFDVKD. The CDR3 extends over 14 amino acids. The CDR3, as DNA: TGTGCCACCAGTGACCTGACCCCGGGGGGTGGCTACACCTTC. It encodes CATSDLTPGGGYTF.

The V call is TRBV11-2, the J call TRBJ1-2; TRBD1 agrees at 7 bases. The CDR3 has 12 residues. J was trimmed by 11 bases and V by 5 bases; bases with no gene match: 8. Looked up from germline, CDR1 is SGHAT and CDR2 is FQNNGV. CDR3 protein: CASSPDRVGYTF. The CDR3, as DNA: TGTGCCAGCAGCCCAGACAGGGTTGGTTACACCTTC.

This clone occurred once. The gene calls are TRBV2 and TRBJ2-3; the match to TRBD1 covers 11 bases. V lost 6 bases to trimming and J lost 5 bases; unmatched junction nucleotides: 7. Germline V gene data show CDR1 as SNHLY and CDR2 as FYNNEI. This CDR3 is built from 15 residues. CDR3 sequence (DNA): TGTGCCAGCAGCTCCGGGACAGGGGGTGGAGATACGCAGTATTTT. It yields the protein CASSSGTGGGDTQYF.

The genes are TRBV28 and TRBJ2-1; TRBD1 agrees at 9 bases. The CDR3 loop spans 13 amino acids. With 6 bases clipped from V and 14 bases from J, the junction kept 11 bases outside the gene matches. Germline CDR1 MDHEN, CDR2 SYDVKM. CDR3 sequence reads: CASRVNRDRVKFF. CDR3 DNA: TGTGCCAGCAGGGTAAACCGGGACAGGGTAAAGTTCTTC.

V is TRBV4-3 and J is TRBJ2-1, with D hard to call. V lost 1 base to trimming and J lost 8 bases, with 9 bases between them. The CDR3 extends over 13 amino acids. Germline assignment: CDR1 LGHNA and CDR2 YSLEER. CDR3 sequence reads: CASSQGRVYEQFF. DNA of the CDR3: TGCGCCAGCAGCCAAGGAAGAGTTTATGAGCAGTTCTTC.